The next 2 T cell receptor beta chains were all read from a single sample in a study of blood T cell repertoires in COVID-19 (dated by TCRdb to 2018 to 2020). Library preparation was by the immunoSEQ multiplex PCR assay. Here the immuneACCESS table is served through TCRdb, limited to in-frame sequences with V and J called. Missing clones are a known gap in these copies; in checked studies unresolved V genes cover under half, and the rest lacks a known reason. In all, the sample holds some 40,000 clones, and about nine tenths of those were seen once. The ten largest make up 20% to 25% of the sample. Material for sequencing was peripheral blood. Source of these receptors: a man between 60 and 75 years old with acute or convalescent COVID-19.

The chain links TRBV5-4 to TRBJ1-2, with D unresolved. CDR3 length equals 14 residues. CDR1 is SGHNT, CDR2 YYREEE, per germline (reference sequence). Trimming removed 2 bases at V and 3 bases at J, with 11 bases between. CDR3 coding DNA: TGTGCCAGCAGCTTTGGGCAGGTCGACTATGGCTACACCTTC. Translated: CASSFGQVDYGYTF. The variable domain in full, completed from reference TRBV5-4 and TRBJ1-2, reads ETGVTQSPTHLIKTRGQQVTLRCSSQSGHNTVSWYQQALGQGPQFIFQYYREEENGRGNFPPRFSGLQFPNYSSELNVNALELDDSALYLCASSFGQVDYGYTFGSGTRLTVV.

The chain uses TRBV7-9 and TRBJ1-2; unclear D gene. Trimming pared 5 bases from V and 0 bases from J, leaving 7 bases between. This CDR3 is 13 amino acids long. The germline V gene has CDR1 SEHNR and CDR2 FQNEAQ (reference sequence). The CDR3 coding sequence is TGTGCCAGCAGCCGGGGAGCTAACTATGGCTACACCTTC. Amino acid sequence: CASSRGANYGYTF.